This is a list of T cell receptor beta chains from one sample in a study of identical twins. TCRdb independently ran MiXCR on the 5' RACE reads; one entry per CDR3 protein. The data show some 760,000 distinct CDR3 sequences, with 15% to 20% seen just once and over 10% held by the top ten. Another study also made use of these data, one on T cells expressing NK-cell markers.

Sequencing input: PBMCs. Every receptor here comes from a woman in her late teens or twenties in good health. The CDR3 runs from the conserved cysteine through the conserved F or W. The D gene is left open where the match is weak. The size of a clone is reported for some rows only, either as once, few or many, or as a class for expanded clones.

TRBV18	TRBJ1-1	NA	NA	TGTGCCAGCTCAGGGGGAGTCCTGAACACTGAAGCTTTCTTT	CASSGGVLNTEAFF
TRBV2	TRBJ2-1	NA	NA	TGTGCCAGCAGTGACGGCCCGGGGGTGTCCTACAATGAGCAGTTCTTC	CASSDGPGVSYNEQFF
TRBV3-1	TRBJ2-1	NA	NA	TGTGCCAGCAGCCAAGGGTGGGACGGTTACAATGAGCAGTTCTTC	CASSQGWDGYNEQFF
TRBV20-1	TRBJ2-3	few	TRBD2	TGCAGTGCCCGCAGACTAGCGGGGCCCACAGATACGCAGTATTTT	CSARRLAGPTDTQYF
TRBV20-1	TRBJ2-2	few	NA	TGCAGTGCTAGAGATAGCGACCGAGGGACCGGGGAGCTGTTTTTT	CSARDSDRGTGELFF
TRBV6-5	TRBJ1-1	NA	NA	TGTGCCAGCAGTTACTTGGCGGGGGCGCCCGCTGAAGCTTTCTTT	CASSYLAGAPAEAFF
TRBV12-3/TRBV12-4	TRBJ1-1	few	NA	TGTGCCAGCAGTTTCTATTACGATAGGGCTTTCTTT	CASSFYYDRAFF
TRBV10-3	TRBJ2-7	once	TRBD2	TGTGCCATCAGTGAGCCTTGGACTAGCGGGCCTCCCTACGAGCAGTACTTC	CAISEPWTSGPPYEQYF
TRBV7-2	TRBJ2-1	NA	TRBD2	TGTGCCAGCAGCTTAGCCGGGACTACAAGCAATGAGCAGTTCTTC	CASSLAGTTSNEQFF
TRBV20-1	TRBJ2-7	NA	NA	TGCAGTGCTAGACTGTCGGGAGCGTATTACGGAGAGCAGTACTTC	CSARLSGAYYGEQYF
TRBV12-3/TRBV12-4	TRBJ1-1	few	NA	TGTGCCAGCAGCCATAGACAGTACACTGAAGCTTTCTTT	CASSHRQYTEAFF
TRBV27	TRBJ2-7	NA	NA	TGTGCCAGCAGTCCTGGCGTGGGGACCCACGAGCAGTACTTC	CASSPGVGTHEQYF
TRBV20-1	TRBJ1-5	many	NA	TGCAGTGCTAGAGGAAGCAATCAGCCCCAGCATTTT	CSARGSNQPQHF
TRBV12-3/TRBV12-4	TRBJ2-5	NA	TRBD1	TGTGCCAGACAGGGGTTGGAGACCCAGTACTTC	CARQGLETQYF
TRBV5-1	TRBJ2-4	NA	NA	TGCGCCAGCAGCTTGGAACCGGCCCAAAACATTCAGTACTTC	CASSLEPAQNIQYF
TRBV5-5	TRBJ2-7	NA	NA	TGTGCCAGCAGCTTAGTGGGGCAGACCTTCTACGAGCAGTACTTC	CASSLVGQTFYEQYF
TRBV14	TRBJ2-7	NA	NA	TGTGCCAGCAGCCACCCGGACGGGAATTACGAGCAGTACTTC	CASSHPDGNYEQYF
TRBV10-3	TRBJ2-2	few	NA	TGTGCCATCAGTGAGTCCCCGGCTATGACCGGGGAGCTGTTTTTT	CAISESPAMTGELFF
TRBV5-1	TRBJ2-7	NA	TRBD1	TGCGCCAGCAGCTGGGGCCAGGGGGCCTCCTACGAGCAGTACTTC	CASSWGQGASYEQYF
TRBV10-3	TRBJ2-3	many	TRBD2	TGTGCCATCACTAGCGGGAAAGATACGCAGTATTTT	CAITSGKDTQYF
TRBV7-9	TRBJ2-3	few	TRBD1	TGTGCCAGCAGCCCAAAGACAGGGGGAATCACAGATACGCAGTATTTT	CASSPKTGGITDTQYF
TRBV15	TRBJ2-1	few	NA	TGTGCCACCAGCAGAGTTTCTCGTCCCTACAATGAGCAGTTCTTC	CATSRVSRPYNEQFF
TRBV3-1	TRBJ2-1	NA	NA	TGTGCCAGCAGCCCCTGGGGCCACCCGGGTGAGCAGTTCTTC	CASSPWGHPGEQFF
TRBV12-3/TRBV12-4	TRBJ1-1	NA	NA	TGTGCCAGCAGATCGGACGAGGCTGAAGCTTTCTTT	CASRSDEAEAFF
TRBV10-3	TRBJ2-1	NA	NA	TGTGCCATCAGTGACTGGACCAATGAGCAGTTCTTC	CAISDWTNEQFF
TRBV25-1	TRBJ2-5	NA	NA	TGTGCCAGCAGTCGTGGGGGCGACCAAGAGACCCAGTACTTC	CASSRGGDQETQYF
TRBV7-9	TRBJ2-7	NA	TRBD1	TGTGCCAGCAGCTCCCTGGACAGGCCGGTCTACGAGCAGTACTTC	CASSSLDRPVYEQYF